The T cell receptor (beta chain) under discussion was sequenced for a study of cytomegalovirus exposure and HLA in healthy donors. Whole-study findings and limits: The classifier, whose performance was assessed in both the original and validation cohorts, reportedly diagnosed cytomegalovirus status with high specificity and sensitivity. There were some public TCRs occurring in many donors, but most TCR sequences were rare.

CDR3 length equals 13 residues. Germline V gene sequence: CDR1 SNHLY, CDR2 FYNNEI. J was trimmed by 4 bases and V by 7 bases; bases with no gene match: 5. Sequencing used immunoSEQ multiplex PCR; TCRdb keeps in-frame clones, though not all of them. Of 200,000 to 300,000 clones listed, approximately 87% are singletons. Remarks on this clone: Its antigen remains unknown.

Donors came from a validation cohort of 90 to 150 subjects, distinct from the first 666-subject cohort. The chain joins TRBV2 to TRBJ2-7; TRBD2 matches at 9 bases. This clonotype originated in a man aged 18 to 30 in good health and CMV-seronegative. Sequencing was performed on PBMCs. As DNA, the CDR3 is TGTGCCAGCAAGGCGGGGGGGGGTTACGAGCAGTACTTC. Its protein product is CASKAGGGYEQYF.